This T cell receptor (beta chain) was obtained from a study of blood T cell repertoires in COVID-19. The wider study: The origin of the acute and convalescent COVID-19 samples was the United States, Italy and Spain. Sample material is recorded as cDNA or gDNA derived from T cells, B-cell-depleted T cells, or PBMCs.

Original handling: Nucleated cell counts were estimated from reference gene primer amplification. Sequencing was performed with immunoSEQ multiplex PCR; in TCRdb, only in-frame clones are kept and a portion is missing. V and J calls and clone size come straight from that table; D and trimming were deduced from the DNA. The sample yields approximately 200,000 clones, roughly four fifths seen once. Germline lookup yields CDR1 SGHNT and CDR2 YENEEA. This CDR3 has 15 amino acids. With V trimmed by 5 bases and J by 4 bases, 4 bases remained unmatched. The chain employs TRBV11-3 and TRBJ2-3; TRBD2 matches 12 bases. Material for sequencing was peripheral blood. This receptor was identified in a human donor with acute or convalescent COVID-19. The donor label of this sample is uncertain. This chain's CDR3 is CASSLAGGPADTQYF. In nucleotides, the CDR3 is TGTGCCAGCAGCCTAGCGGGAGGGCCAGCAGATACGCAGTATTTT.